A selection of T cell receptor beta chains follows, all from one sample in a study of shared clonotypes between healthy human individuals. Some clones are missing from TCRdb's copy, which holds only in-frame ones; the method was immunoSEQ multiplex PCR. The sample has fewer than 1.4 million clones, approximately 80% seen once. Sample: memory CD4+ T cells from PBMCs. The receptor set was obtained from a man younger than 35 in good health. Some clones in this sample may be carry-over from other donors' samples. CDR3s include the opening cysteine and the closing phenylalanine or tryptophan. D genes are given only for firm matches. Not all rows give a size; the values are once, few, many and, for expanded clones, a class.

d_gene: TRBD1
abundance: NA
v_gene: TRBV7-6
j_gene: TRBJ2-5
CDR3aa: CASSLDFGTGQTQYF
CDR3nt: TGTGCCAGCAGCTTGGATTTCGGGACAGGGCAGACCCAGTACTTC

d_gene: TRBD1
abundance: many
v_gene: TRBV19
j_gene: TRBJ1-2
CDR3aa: CASSPGQGFGGYTF
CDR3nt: TGTGCCAGTAGTCCGGGACAGGGATTTGGCGGCTACACCTTC

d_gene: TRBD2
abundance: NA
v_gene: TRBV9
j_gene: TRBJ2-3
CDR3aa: CASSSSTSGRTDTQYF
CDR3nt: TGTGCCAGCAGCTCCTCGACTAGCGGGCGCACAGATACGCAGTATTTT

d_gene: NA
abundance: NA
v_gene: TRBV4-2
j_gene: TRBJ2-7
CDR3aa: CASSQDRNSPWTAYEQYF
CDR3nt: TGTGCCAGCAGCCAAGATCGGAACTCTCCCTGGACGGCCTACGAGCAGTACTTC

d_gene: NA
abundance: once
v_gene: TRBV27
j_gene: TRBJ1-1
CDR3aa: CASSFTEGYTEAFF
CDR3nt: TGTGCCAGCAGTTTTACGGAGGGGTACACTGAAGCTTTCTTT

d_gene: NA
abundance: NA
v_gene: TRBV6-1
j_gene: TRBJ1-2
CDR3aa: CASSEGGEIYGYTF
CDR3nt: TGTGCCAGCAGTGAGGGGGGCGAAATTTATGGCTACACCTTC

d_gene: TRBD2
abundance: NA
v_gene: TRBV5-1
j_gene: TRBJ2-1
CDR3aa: CASSLEAGAYNEQFF
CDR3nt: TGCGCCAGCAGCTTAGAAGCGGGGGCCTACAATGAGCAGTTCTTC

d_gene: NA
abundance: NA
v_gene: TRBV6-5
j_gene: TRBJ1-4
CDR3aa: CASSYDNSEKLFF
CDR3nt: TGTGCCAGCAGTTACGATAATAGTGAAAAACTGTTTTTT

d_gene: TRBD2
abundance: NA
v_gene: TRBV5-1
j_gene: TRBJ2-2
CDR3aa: CASSDPSGRATGELFF
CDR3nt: TGCGCCAGCAGCGATCCTAGCGGGAGGGCCACCGGGGAGCTGTTTTTT

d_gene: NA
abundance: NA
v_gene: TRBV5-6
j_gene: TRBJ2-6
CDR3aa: CASSLYRGDPGANVLTF
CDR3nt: TGTGCCAGCAGCTTGTATCGGGGCGATCCTGGGGCCAACGTCCTGACTTTC

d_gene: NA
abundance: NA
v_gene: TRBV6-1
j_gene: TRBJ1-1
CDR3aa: CASGGGSDTEAFF
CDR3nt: TGTGCCAGCGGGGGGGGTAGCGACACTGAAGCTTTCTTT

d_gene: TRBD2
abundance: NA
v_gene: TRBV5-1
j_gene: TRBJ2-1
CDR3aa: CASSFSGSGDSEQFF
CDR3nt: TGCGCCAGCAGCTTTAGCGGGAGTGGAGACAGTGAGCAGTTCTTC

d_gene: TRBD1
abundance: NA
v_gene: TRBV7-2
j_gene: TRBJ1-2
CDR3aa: CASSPGQGLLGGYTF
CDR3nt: TGTGCCAGCAGCCCTGGACAGGGGCTCCTCGGCGGCTACACCTTC

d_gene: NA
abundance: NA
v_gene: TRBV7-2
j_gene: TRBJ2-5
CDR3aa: CASSLLGGLSDGIHF
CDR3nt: TGTGCCAGCAGCTTATTGGGGGGCCTTAGCGACGGGATTCACTTC

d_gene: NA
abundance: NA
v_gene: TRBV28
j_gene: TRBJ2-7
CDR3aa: CASSSPGGGGGVSSYEQYF
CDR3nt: TGTGCCAGCAGTTCCCCAGGGGGGGGTGGCGGGGTCAGCTCCTACGAGCAGTACTTC

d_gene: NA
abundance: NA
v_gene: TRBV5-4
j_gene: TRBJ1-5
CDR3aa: CASSLTPVGNQPQHF
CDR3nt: TGTGCCAGCAGCTTGACCCCGGTGGGCAATCAGCCCCAGCATTTT

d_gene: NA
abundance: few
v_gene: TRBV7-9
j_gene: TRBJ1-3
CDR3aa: CASSLATGSGNTIYF
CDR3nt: TGTGCCAGCAGCTTAGCAACTGGGTCTGGAAACACCATATATTTT

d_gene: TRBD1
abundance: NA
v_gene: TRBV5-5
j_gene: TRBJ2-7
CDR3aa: CASSKGQGSYEQYF
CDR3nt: TGTGCCAGCAGCAAGGGACAGGGATCCTACGAGCAGTACTTC

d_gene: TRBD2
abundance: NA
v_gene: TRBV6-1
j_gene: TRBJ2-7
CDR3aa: CASSEVGGGYEQYF
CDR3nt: TGTGCCAGCAGTGAAGTGGGGGGAGGGTACGAGCAGTACTTC

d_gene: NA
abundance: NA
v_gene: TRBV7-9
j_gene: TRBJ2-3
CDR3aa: CASSSKTVGTDTQYF
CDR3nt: TGTGCCAGCAGCTCCAAGACGGTGGGCACAGATACGCAGTATTTT

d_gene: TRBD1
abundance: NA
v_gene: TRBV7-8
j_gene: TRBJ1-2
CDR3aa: CASSSDRDGGGYTF
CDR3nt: TGTGCCAGCAGCTCGGACAGGGACGGTGGCGGCTACACCTTC

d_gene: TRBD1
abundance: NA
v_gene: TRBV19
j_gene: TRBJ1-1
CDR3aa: CASSTRTGTNTEAFF
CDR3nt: TGTGCCAGTAGTACGCGGACAGGCACGAACACTGAAGCTTTCTTT

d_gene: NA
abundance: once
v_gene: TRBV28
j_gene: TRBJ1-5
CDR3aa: CASSLLGQPQHF
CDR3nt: TGTGCCAGCAGTTTGCTGGGCCAGCCCCAGCATTTT

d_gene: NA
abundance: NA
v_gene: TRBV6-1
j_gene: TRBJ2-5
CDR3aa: CASRLDMETQYF
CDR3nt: TGTGCCAGCAGGTTAGATATGGAGACCCAGTACTTC